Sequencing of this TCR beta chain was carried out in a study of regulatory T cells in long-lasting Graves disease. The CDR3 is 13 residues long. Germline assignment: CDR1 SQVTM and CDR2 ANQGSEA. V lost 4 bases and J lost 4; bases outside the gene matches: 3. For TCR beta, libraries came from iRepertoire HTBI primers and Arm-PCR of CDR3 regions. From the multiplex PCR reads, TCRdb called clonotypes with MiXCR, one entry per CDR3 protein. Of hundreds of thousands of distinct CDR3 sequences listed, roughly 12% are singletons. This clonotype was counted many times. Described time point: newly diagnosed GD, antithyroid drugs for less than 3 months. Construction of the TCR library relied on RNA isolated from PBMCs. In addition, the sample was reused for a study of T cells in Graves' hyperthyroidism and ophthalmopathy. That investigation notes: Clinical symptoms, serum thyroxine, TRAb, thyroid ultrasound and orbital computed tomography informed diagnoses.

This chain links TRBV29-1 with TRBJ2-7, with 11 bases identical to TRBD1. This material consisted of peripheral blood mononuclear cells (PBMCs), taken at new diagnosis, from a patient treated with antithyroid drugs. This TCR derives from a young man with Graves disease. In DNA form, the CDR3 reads TGCAGCGTTGGCGGGACAGGGGGGTACGAGCAGTACTTC. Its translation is CSVGGTGGYEQYF.